Below, 13 T cell receptor beta chains from the same sample are listed, as sequenced in a study of cytomegalovirus exposure and HLA in healthy donors. The PCR employed 60 Vbeta primers together with 13 Jbeta primers. The repertoire was sequenced with immunoSEQ multiplex PCR; TCRdb's copy has only in-frame clones and lacks some. The table lists 120,000 to 150,000 clones, around three quarters of them singletons. The source material was PBMCs. All receptors derive from a woman aged 40 to 50 in good health and CMV-seronegative.

The chain links TRBV7-9 to TRBJ1-6, with D possibly being TRBD1 (6 bases). From germline, CDR1 is SEHNR and CDR2 FQNEAQ (reference sequence). Trimming removed 7 bases at V and 6 bases at J, with 13 bases between. The CDR3 is 14 residues long. CDR3 sequence: CASTKGDINSPLHF. The CDR3 region has the DNA TGTGCCAGCACTAAGGGGGACATTAATTCACCCCTCCACTTT.

This chain connects TRBV15 to TRBJ2-1; D may be TRBD2 (5 bases). The V gene lost 1 base and the J gene lost 4 bases, with 11 bases spanning the gap. Germline V gene sequence: CDR1 LNHNV, CDR2 YYDKDF (reference sequence). This CDR3 is built from 15 residues. CDR3 nucleotide sequence: TGTGCCACCAGCAGAGCCCGGGATCCATACAATGAGCAGTTCTTC. Translation: CATSRARDPYNEQFF.

V gene TRBV18 combines with J gene TRBJ2-1, with 11 bases matching TRBD2. This CDR3 has 16 residues. The germline V gene has CDR1 KGHSH and CDR2 LQKENI. The V gene end was trimmed by 2 bases and the J gene end by 6 bases; junction bases not matched to a gene: 6. The CDR3 reads CASSPRGGLAVNEQFF. The CDR3 DNA reads as TGTGCCAGCTCACCAAGGGGGGGACTAGCGGTCAATGAGCAGTTCTTC.

This clone was counted only a few times. The chain combines TRBV6-1 with TRBJ1-5; D possibly corresponds to TRBD1 (5 bases). Germline V gene lookup returns CDR1 MNHNS and CDR2 SASEGT. V gave up 7 bases and J gave up 6 bases, with 16 bases separating them. The CDR3 runs 14 residues. DNA of the CDR3: TGTGCCAGCATCCGGGGGAGTTGGGGTCAGCCCCAGCATTTT. Amino acids: CASIRGSWGQPQHF.

The genes are TRBV27 and TRBJ2-7; perhaps TRBD1 as D (5 bases). The CDR3 has 15 amino acids. CDR1 is MNHEY, CDR2 SMNVEV, per germline (reference sequence). V gave up 4 bases and J gave up 5 bases, with 18 bases separating them. The CDR3 DNA follows: TGTGCCAGCAGTTCTTTTTTGGCAGGGTCCCACGAGCAGTACTTC. This encodes CASSSFLAGSHEQYF.

The V gene is TRBV6-5, the J gene TRBJ2-7; maybe TRBD2 (5 bases). This CDR3 is 14 amino acids long. CDR1 and CDR2 from the germline V gene are MNHEY and SVGAGI. V was shortened by 0 bases and J by 3 bases, with 9 bases between the two germline ends. The CDR3 DNA sequence: TGTGCCAGCAGTTACTCAGGAGGTCTCTACGAGCAGTACTTC. It is translated as CASSYSGGLYEQYF.

The rearrangement links TRBV12-5 to TRBJ1-1; TRBD1 matches at 7 bases. The CDR3 loop spans 12 amino acids. Germline V gene lookup returns CDR1 LGHNT and CDR2 FRNRAP. V lost 1 base to trimming and J lost 10 bases; unmatched junction nucleotides: 3. CDR3 nucleotide sequence: TGTGCTAGTGGTTTGGGACAGGGATCAGCTTTCTTT. Translated, it gives CASGLGQGSAFF.

The chain links TRBV10-1 to TRBJ2-1; tentatively, D is TRBD1 (6 bases). Germline V gives CDR1 WNHNN, CDR2 SYGVQD (reference sequence). The ends were cut back, 4 bases at V and 14 bases at J, with 15 bases in the middle. This CDR3 has 12 residues. The CDR3 loop is CASSGGNTGKFF. As DNA, the CDR3 is TGCGCCAGCAGTGGGGGTAATACAGGGAAGTTCTTC.

On this clone itself: Lacking the conserved final phenylalanine or tryptophan, this CDR3 likely reflects a read error. The gene calls are TRBV2 and TRBJ1-1; D possibly corresponds to TRBD1 (5 bases). Trimming removed 4 bases at V and 5 bases at J, with 14 bases between. This CDR3 is 14 amino acids long. From germline, CDR1 is SNHLY and CDR2 FYNNEI. CDR3 in DNA: TGTGCCAGCAGTGGGCCTGTGACAGCAACTGAAGCTTTCCTT. Translation gives CASSGPVTATEAFL.

The V and J genes are TRBV7-9 and TRBJ2-7; the match to TRBD2 covers 8 bases. V lost 3 bases and J lost 5; bases outside the gene matches: 15. Germline values: CDR1 SEHNR, CDR2 FQNEAQ (reference sequence). This CDR3 comprises 17 residues. The CDR3 nucleotides are TGTGCCAGCAGCTTCGGAGTGGTGGGACTAGGTTCCGACGAGCAGTACTTC. Encoded protein: CASSFGVVGLGSDEQYF.

Judged by abundance, this clone is medium-sized. The CDR3 DNA reads as TGTGCCAGCAGCCAAGACCTGGGAGGGGCGGCTGGCTACACCTTC. As protein: CASSQDLGGAAGYTF. The chain is built from TRBV4-2 and TRBJ1-2, with D perhaps TRBD1 (5 bases). Looked up from germline, CDR1 is LGHNA and CDR2 is YNFKEQ. Trimming pared 0 bases from V and 7 bases from J, leaving 15 bases between. The CDR3 spans 15 residues.

The CDR3 protein is CSVEEARFYGYTF. The CDR3 DNA reads TGCAGCGTTGAAGAGGCGCGGTTCTATGGCTACACCTTC. J is TRBJ1-2 and V is TRBV29-1; D not resolved. Germline V gene data show CDR1 as SQVTM and CDR2 as ANQGSEA. V was pared by 0 bases and J by 4 bases, with 9 bases between. This CDR3 spans 13 amino acids.

The chain employs TRBV2 and TRBJ1-4, with D perhaps matching TRBD1 (6 bases). Trimming took off 6 bases at V and 2 bases at J, with 13 bases between the two ends. Germline CDR1 reads SNHLY; CDR2 reads FYNNEI. The CDR3 has 15 residues. Written as DNA, the CDR3 is TGTGCCAGCAGCGACCTCGGACAGACTAATGAAAAACTGTTTTTT. It is translated as CASSDLGQTNEKLFF.